In its sample, the clone carrying this T cell receptor beta chain was seen a few times. Its antigen is undetermined. TCR alpha and TCR beta cDNA libraries carrying sample barcodes and UMIs came from 5'RACE with constant-segment primers. Via MiXCR, TCRdb re-called the 5' RACE reads, giving one row per CDR3 protein. The sample holds 250,000 to 350,000 distinct CDR3 sequences, 14% seen once. This entry belongs to a study of T-cell memory formation after mild COVID-19. The wider study: Clusters of TCRs were largely donor specific.

The CDR3 is made up of 15 amino acids. The V gene end was trimmed by 5 bases and the J gene end by 3 bases; junction bases not matched to a gene: 8. Germline CDR1 SGHAT, CDR2 FQNNGV. The study's findings and limits: Prior to infection, memory already included some responding clones, suggesting cross-reactive memory joined. Shrinking CD4+ clones were chiefly CM and EM; CD8+ ones were chiefly EMRA.

The source material was PBMCs or a T cell subset sorted from them (not recorded which). The receptor comes from a man aged 18 to 30 who had mild COVID-19 (a few samples of this study predate the infection). Cell type and time point are not known. The chain joins TRBV11-2 to TRBJ2-5; 8 bases match TRBD1. DNA of the CDR3: TGTGCCAGCAGCACCAAGGACAGGGCTGAAGAGACCCAGTACTTC. Translation gives CASSTKDRAEETQYF. Full variable domain (missing parts from reference TRBV11-2 and TRBJ2-5): EAGVAQSPRYKIIEKRQSVAFWCNPISGHATLYWYQQILGQGPKLLIQFQNNGVVDDSQLPKDRFSAERLKGVDSTLKIQPAKLEDSAVYLCASSTKDRAEETQYFGPGTRLLVL.